These T cell receptor beta chains were read from a single sample in a study of OX40 agonist ivuxolimab in advanced cancers. Profiling relied on immunoSEQ multiplex PCR, and the TCRdb table lists in-frame clones only, not all of them. This sample carries about 28,000 clones, roughly 85% of them seen once, and the ten largest clones take over 8.5%. This specimen consisted of CD4+ or CD8+ T cells sorted from blood, obtained in a trial of the OX40 agonist ivuxolimab. The receptors originated from an adult with an advanced solid tumor such as melanoma, head and neck, liver or kidney cancer. CDR3s include the opening cysteine and the closing phenylalanine or tryptophan. A D gene is named only where the DNA matches it firmly. The size of a clone is reported for some rows only, either as once, few or many, or as a class for expanded clones.

16	TRBV14	NA	TRBJ2-7	once	CASSTVKGGYSYEQYF	TGTGCCAGCAGCACGGTGAAGGGGGGGTACTCCTACGAGCAGTACTTC
16	TRBV7-9	NA	TRBJ2-3	NA	CASSLYVWGSTDTQYF	TGTGCCAGCAGCTTGTACGTCTGGGGGTCCACAGATACGCAGTATTTT
12	TRBV2	NA	TRBJ2-7	NA	CASGGRTYEQYF	TGTGCCAGCGGAGGGCGGACCTACGAGCAGTACTTC
13	TRBV13	TRBD1	TRBJ1-4	NA	CASRDRGGEKLFF	TGTGCCAGCAGGGACAGGGGCGGTGAAAAACTGTTTTTT
12	TRBV11-2	NA	TRBJ2-7	NA	CASSLGDYEQYF	TGTGCCAGCAGCTTAGGTGACTACGAGCAGTACTTC
16	TRBV13	TRBD2	TRBJ2-5	few	CASSPKQAGWEETQYF	TGTGCCAGCAGCCCGAAGCAAGCGGGGTGGGAAGAGACCCAGTACTTC
15	TRBV2	TRBD1	TRBJ1-1	few	CASSAPGQGVGEAFF	TGTGCCAGCAGTGCACCGGGACAGGGAGTAGGGGAAGCTTTCTTT
12	TRBV7-6	NA	TRBJ1-2	once	CASSLPLGGYTF	TGTGCCAGCAGCTTACCCTTAGGTGGCTACACCTTC
15	TRBV6-5	NA	TRBJ1-2	NA	CASSPSLGQYYGYTF	TGTGCCAGCAGTCCATCGCTCGGACAATACTATGGCTACACCTTC
15	TRBV7-3	NA	TRBJ2-6	NA	CASSLWTSGANVLTF	TGTGCCAGCAGCCTTTGGACCTCTGGGGCCAACGTCCTGACTTTC
14	TRBV6-5	NA	TRBJ1-2	NA	CASRRGGGPYGHTF	TGTGCCAGCAGGCGGGGCGGAGGTCCCTATGGCCACACCTTC
15	TRBV6-5	TRBD2	TRBJ2-7	NA	CASRPLAGGTYEQYF	TGTGCCAGCAGGCCCCTAGCGGGGGGTACCTACGAGCAGTACTTC
15	TRBV6-6	NA	TRBJ1-2	NA	CASRNKGELNYGYTF	TGTGCCAGCAGAAATAAGGGGGAATTAAACTATGGCTACACCTTC
16	TRBV5-6	NA	TRBJ1-4	NA	CASSLGPPAGHEKLFF	TGTGCCAGCAGCTTGGGACCCCCGGCCGGGCACGAAAAACTGTTTTTT
14	TRBV6-6	TRBD1	TRBJ1-2	NA	CASRPAGTVYGYTF	TGTGCCAGCAGACCCGCCGGGACAGTTTATGGCTACACCTTC
16	TRBV7-2	NA	TRBJ2-5	once	CASSLGVGTPHGTQYF	TGTGCCAGCAGCCTTGGGGTAGGGACCCCACATGGGACCCAGTACTTC
15	TRBV4-3	NA	TRBJ1-1	NA	CASSRLWAGNTEAFF	TGCGCCAGCAGCCGGCTTTGGGCAGGGAACACTGAAGCTTTCTTT
15	TRBV5-6	NA	TRBJ2-5	NA	CASSGGGGGQETQYF	TGTGCCAGCAGCGGAGGTGGAGGGGGCCAAGAGACCCAGTACTTC
19	TRBV7-3	TRBD2	TRBJ2-2	once	CASSLNVGGGDANTGELFF	TGTGCCAGCAGCCTTAACGTGGGCGGGGGAGACGCGAACACCGGGGAGCTGTTTTTT
16	TRBV10-2	NA	TRBJ2-1	NA	CASSEEVRGSYNEQFF	TGCGCCAGCAGTGAGGAGGTACGGGGCTCCTACAATGAGCAGTTCTTC
12	TRBV19	NA	TRBJ1-2	NA	CASTGTLDGYTF	TGTGCCAGTACCGGAACCCTGGATGGCTACACCTTC
11	TRBV13	NA	TRBJ2-1	NA	CASSLLDEQFF	TGTGCCAGCAGCTTATTGGATGAGCAGTTCTTC
13	TRBV29-1	NA	TRBJ2-2	NA	CSVVTGWTGELFF	TGCAGCGTTGTTACAGGGTGGACCGGGGAGCTGTTTTTT
12	TRBV11-3	TRBD1	TRBJ1-1	NA	CASSPGQSEAFF	TGTGCCAGCAGCCCGGGACAGTCTGAAGCTTTCTTT
16	TRBV2	TRBD1	TRBJ1-2	NA	CASLSLETGGYYGYTF	TGTGCCAGCCTTTCTCTGGAGACAGGGGGCTACTATGGCTACACCTTC